One sample yielded the 5 T cell receptor beta chains listed below, sequenced in a study of cytomegalovirus exposure and HLA in healthy donors (dated by TCRdb to about 2017). The library was made by the immunoSEQ multiplex PCR assay. A mixture of 60 forward primers for TCR Vbeta segments and 13 reverse primers for TCR Jbeta segments was used in the multiplex PCR. TCRdb took over this immuneACCESS table, retaining in-frame rearrangements with V and J assigned. Such tables are incomplete; in checked studies, under half of the missing clones stem from an unresolved V gene, and the remainder is unexplained. Recorded for this sample are 150,000 to 160,000 clones; about 76% of them occurred a single time. The ten biggest clones cover 7.5% to 9% of the sample. The sequenced material came from PBMCs. These TCRs come from a man aged 30 to 45 in good health and CMV-seropositive.

V is TRBV9 and J is TRBJ2-3, with D perhaps TRBD2 (5 bases). Germline V gives CDR1 SGDLS, CDR2 YYNGEE. V gave up 3 bases and J gave up 5 bases, with 7 bases separating them. CDR3 length equals 12 residues. CDR3 DNA sequence: TGTGCCAGCAGCGCCGCGGGAGATACGCAGTATTTT. This translates into CASSAAGDTQYF.

The J gene is TRBJ1-2, the V gene TRBV9; maybe TRBD1 (5 bases). This CDR3 contains 13 residues. Germline loops: CDR1 SGDLS, CDR2 YYNGEE. Trimming left V 4 bases short and J 4 bases short, with 11 bases between. CDR3 sequence (DNA): TGTGCCAGCAGCCCTCAGGGTGTCTATGGCTACACCTTC. It encodes CASSPQGVYGYTF.

The V gene is TRBV7-8, the J gene TRBJ1-2; the D is unclear. The CDR3 is 15 residues long. Trimming took off 1 base at V and 0 bases at J, with 9 bases between the two ends. CDR1 and CDR2 from the germline V gene are SGHVS and FQNEAQ. DNA of the CDR3: TGTGCCAGCAGCTTAGGGTCCGGGGCTAACTATGGCTACACCTTC. This sequence encodes CASSLGSGANYGYTF.

This clone was found once. This chain links TRBV28 with TRBJ1-4; maybe TRBD1 (5 bases). V lost 3 bases, J lost 2 bases, and 13 bases lay in between. The CDR3 totals 16 residues. Germline V gene sequence: CDR1 MDHEN, CDR2 SYDVKM. The CDR3 spells CASSFWGGSTNEKLFF. The CDR3 DNA reads TGTGCCAGCAGTTTTTGGGGGGGTTCGACTAATGAAAAACTGTTTTTT.

The rearrangement uses TRBV5-1 and TRBJ1-1; 9 nucleotides line up with TRBD1. V shed 4 bases, J shed 8 bases, and the junction held 6 bases outside the gene matches. CDR3 length: 13 amino acids. Germline CDR1 and CDR2: SGHRS and YFSETQ. The chain's CDR3 is CASSRTGGAEAFF. The CDR3 region has the DNA TGCGCCAGCAGCCGAACAGGGGGCGCCGAAGCTTTCTTT.